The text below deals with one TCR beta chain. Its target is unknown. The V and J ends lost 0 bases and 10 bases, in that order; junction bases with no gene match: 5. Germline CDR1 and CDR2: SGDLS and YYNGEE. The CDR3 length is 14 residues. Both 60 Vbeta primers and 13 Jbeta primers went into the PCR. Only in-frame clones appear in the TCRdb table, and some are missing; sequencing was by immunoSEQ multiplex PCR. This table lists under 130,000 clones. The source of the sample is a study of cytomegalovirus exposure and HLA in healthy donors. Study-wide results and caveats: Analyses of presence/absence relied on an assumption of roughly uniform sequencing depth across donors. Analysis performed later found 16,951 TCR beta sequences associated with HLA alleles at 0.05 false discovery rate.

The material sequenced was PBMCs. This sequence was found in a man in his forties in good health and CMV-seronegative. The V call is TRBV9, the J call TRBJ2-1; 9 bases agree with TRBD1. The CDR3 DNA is TGTGCCAGCAGCGTAGAGGGACAGGGTGGAGAGCAGTTCTTC. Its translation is CASSVEGQGGEQFF.